Each of the 25 T cell receptor beta chains below was sequenced from the same sample in a study of shared clonotypes between healthy human individuals. Positive CCR7 selection of CD45RO-negative cells yielded the naive CD8 cells, and terminally differentiated effector memory CD45RA+ cells were excluded. Produced via immunoSEQ multiplex PCR; TCRdb's table is partial and in-frame only. The data show about 2.1 million clones, with 85% to 95% seen just once and 1.5% to 2% held by the top ten. Sequenced: naive CD8+ T cells from PBMCs. These receptors were taken from a man younger than 30 in good health. Some clones in this sample may be carry-over from other donors' samples.

J is TRBJ2-4 and V is TRBV4-2; 7 bases fit TRBD2. J lost 5 bases, V lost 0 bases, and 13 bases had no gene match. The CDR3 loop spans 18 amino acids. Germline V gene sequence: CDR1 LGHNA, CDR2 YNFKEQ. Here the CDR3 reads CASSQDWREGLSQNIQYF. The DNA of the CDR3 is TGTGCCAGCAGCCAAGATTGGAGGGAGGGCCTCTCCCAAAACATTCAGTACTTC.

The chain uses TRBV4-2 and TRBJ1-1; D remains unclear. The CDR3 consists of 14 residues. Germline values: CDR1 LGHNA, CDR2 YNFKEQ. V was pared by 3 bases and J by 5 bases, with 13 bases between. The CDR3 is CASSQAGRGTEAFF. The CDR3 nucleotides read TGTGCCAGCAGCCAGGCGGGTCGAGGTACTGAAGCTTTCTTT.

This chain uses TRBV4-2 with TRBJ2-7, with D perhaps matching TRBD1 or TRBD2 (5 bases each). Trimming took off 4 bases at V and 1 base at J, with 17 bases between the two ends. The CDR3 consists of 16 residues. Germline V gene data show CDR1 as LGHNA and CDR2 as YNFKEQ. The CDR3 loop reads CASSPHRRYGSYEQYF. CDR3 nucleotide sequence: TGTGCCAGCAGCCCGCACAGGAGGTACGGATCCTACGAGCAGTACTTC.

Worth noting for this clone: The sample has other DNA sequences that encode this CDR3 too. The V gene is TRBV5-1, the J gene TRBJ1-1; D gene uncertain. Germline-derived CDR1 and CDR2 are SGHRS and YFSETQ. The CDR3 extends over 14 amino acids. V was shortened by 1 base and J by 0 bases, with 7 bases between the two germline ends. This chain's CDR3 is CASSLSGMNTEAFF. CDR3 DNA: TGCGCCAGCAGCTTGTCCGGTATGAACACTGAAGCTTTCTTT.

The chain has TRBV7-8 and TRBJ2-7; D may be TRBD1 (6 bases). Per germline, CDR1 SGHVS and CDR2 FQNEAQ. Trimming removed 0 bases from V and 6 bases from J, with 9 bases in between. CDR3 length: 13 amino acids. Here the CDR3 DNA reads TGTGCCAGCAGCTTAGCGGGGGCTACCGAGCAGTACTTC. As protein: CASSLAGATEQYF.

The V and J genes are TRBV13 and TRBJ2-1; the D is unclear. Germline CDR1 and CDR2: PRHDT and FYEKMQ (reference sequence). Trimming pared 6 bases from V and 6 bases from J, leaving 9 bases between. The CDR3 extends over 12 amino acids. This CDR3 is CASSSDLNEQFF. The CDR3 region has the DNA TGTGCCAGCAGTTCGGATCTCAATGAGCAGTTCTTC.

This chain joins TRBV20-1 and TRBJ2-7; D remains ambiguous. Trimming took 8 bases from V and 4 from J, leaving 9 bases between them. In germline, CDR1 is DFQATT, CDR2 SNEGSKA (reference sequence). There are 10 residues in the CDR3. CDR3 sequence reads: CSSLGYEQYF. For the CDR3, the DNA is TGCAGTTCCCTGGGTTACGAGCAGTACTTC.

The rearrangement uses TRBV19 and TRBJ2-1, with a possible D match to TRBD2 (5 bases). Trimming removed 0 bases at V and 6 bases at J, with 9 bases between. Per germline, CDR1 LNHDA and CDR2 SQIVND (reference sequence). The CDR3 runs 14 residues. The CDR3 bases are TGTGCCAGTAGTATAGAGGAGGATAGCAATGAGCAGTTCTTC. Its translation is CASSIEEDSNEQFF.

The chain recombines TRBV19 with TRBJ1-2; 7 bases align to TRBD1. Germline V lookup: CDR1 LNHDA, CDR2 SQIVND (reference sequence). Losses at the gene ends were 3 bases for V and 7 bases for J; bases not matched to a gene: 14. CDR3 size: 16 residues. The CDR3 bases are TGTGCCAGTAGTATCGGGCAGGGGGTAGTTATGTTTGGCTACACCTTC. It yields the protein CASSIGQGVVMFGYTF.

V and J are TRBV12-5 and TRBJ2-4; D possibly corresponds to TRBD2 (6 bases). The V end was cut by 0 bases, the J end by 3 bases, with 18 bases between. Germline loops: CDR1 LGHNT, CDR2 FRNRAP. This CDR3 spans 18 amino acids. The CDR3 loop is CASGLVEAGLVGKNIQYF. The CDR3 region has the DNA TGTGCTAGTGGTTTGGTAGAGGCGGGGCTTGTGGGCAAAAACATTCAGTACTTC.

Here the CDR3 reads CASSPVMGANTEAFF. The CDR3 DNA is TGTGCCAGCAGCCCAGTTATGGGGGCGAACACTGAAGCTTTCTTT. This chain uses TRBV5-5 with TRBJ1-1; possibly TRBD1 for D (6 bases). CDR3 size: 15 residues. V was shortened by 4 bases and J by 1 base, with 14 bases between the two germline ends. Germline CDR1 SGHKS, CDR2 YYEKEE (reference sequence). Looking up the rest from reference TRBV5-5 and TRBJ1-1 gives the full variable domain: DAGVTQSPTHLIKTRGQQVTLRCSPISGHKSVSWYQQVLGQGPQFIFQYYEKEERGRGNFPDRFSARQFPNYSSELNVNALLLGDSALYLCASSPVMGANTEAFFGQGTRLTVV.

CDR3 DNA: TGTGCCAGCAAGGCCCTAAGGGACCAAGAGACCCAGTACTTC. Translated, it gives CASKALRDQETQYF. This chain connects TRBV28 to TRBJ2-5, with D uncertain. V lost 7 bases to trimming and J lost 0 bases, with 12 bases between them. The CDR3 spans 14 residues. Looked up from germline, CDR1 is MDHEN and CDR2 is SYDVKM.

The V call is TRBV7-8, the J call TRBJ2-2; possibly TRBD1 for D (5 bases). This CDR3 is 14 amino acids long. Trimming pared 3 bases from V and 4 bases from J, leaving 9 bases between. Per germline, CDR1 SGHVS and CDR2 FQNEAQ. The DNA for the CDR3 is TGTGCCAGCAGCTTTCGAAGGGGCACCGGGGAGCTGTTTTTT. This translates into CASSFRRGTGELFF.

The V call is TRBV19, the J call TRBJ1-1; no reliable D call. CDR3 size: 12 residues. V was clipped by 7 bases and J by 6 bases, with 12 bases between them. The V gene's germline CDR1 is LNHDA and CDR2 SQIVND (reference sequence). The DNA of the CDR3 is TGTGCCAGTAATGCAGGTTGGGCTGAAGCTTTCTTT. Encoded protein: CASNAGWAEAFF.

V is TRBV7-6 and J is TRBJ2-1, with 7 nucleotides matching TRBD1. This CDR3 is built from 18 residues. The J segment lost 6 bases and the V segment lost 0 bases, leaving 14 bases of the junction unmatched. The germline V gene has CDR1 SGHVS and CDR2 FNYEAQ. Here the CDR3 reads CASSLALPPGGILNEQFF. The CDR3 DNA reads TGTGCCAGCAGCTTAGCGCTCCCGCCAGGGGGAATACTCAATGAGCAGTTCTTC.

The chain's CDR3 is CASSATGAKETQYF. CDR3 bases: TGTGCCAGCAGCGCAACAGGGGCCAAAGAGACCCAGTACTTC. The V gene is TRBV9, the J gene TRBJ2-5, with 7 bases identical to TRBD1. The CDR3 is 14 amino acids. Trimming at V came to 3 bases and at J to 3 bases, leaving 5 bases not matched to a gene. Germline-derived CDR1 and CDR2 are SGDLS and YYNGEE.

The V call is TRBV27, the J call TRBJ2-7; D may be TRBD2 (6 bases). CDR1 and CDR2 from the germline V gene are MNHEY and SMNVEV (reference sequence). This CDR3 is built from 15 residues. V was clipped by 2 bases and J by 3 bases, with 14 bases between them. The CDR3 DNA reads TGTGCCAGCAGTTTAGTTGCGGGATGGGACTACGAGCAGTACTTC. Its translation: CASSLVAGWDYEQYF.

The chain joins TRBV6-5 to TRBJ1-1; TRBD1 matches at 10 bases. Losses at the gene ends were 6 bases for V and 3 bases for J; bases not matched to a gene: 4. Germline V CDR1 and CDR2: MNHEY, SVGAGI. CDR3 length equals 14 residues. The CDR3 loop is CASRKTGGYTEAFF. CDR3 nucleotides: TGTGCCAGCAGGAAGACAGGGGGCTACACTGAAGCTTTCTTT.

The chain is built from TRBV7-2 and TRBJ2-7; TRBD1 matches at 7 bases. The V gene's germline CDR1 is SGHTA and CDR2 FQGNSA. Losses at the gene ends were 3 bases for V and 3 bases for J; bases not matched to a gene: 8. This CDR3 is 15 amino acids long. CDR3 coding DNA: TGTGCCAGCAGCTTCCGACAGGGTCTTCTCTACGAGCAGTACTTC. The encoded protein is CASSFRQGLLYEQYF. Filled out from reference TRBV7-2 and TRBJ2-7, the complete variable domain reads GAGVSQSPSNKVTEKGKDVELRCDPISGHTALYWYRQSLGQGLEFLIYFQGNSAPDKSGLPSDRFSAERTGGSVSTLTIQRTQQEDSAVYLCASSFRQGLLYEQYFGPGTRLTVT.

The chain uses TRBV28 and TRBJ2-1; 7 positions agree with TRBD2. The V and J ends lost 4 bases and 6 bases, in that order; junction bases with no gene match: 9. The V gene's germline CDR1 is MDHEN and CDR2 SYDVKM. The CDR3 runs to 15 residues. CDR3 residues: CASSYEGGAANEQFF. Written as DNA, the CDR3 is TGTGCCAGCAGTTATGAGGGAGGGGCCGCCAATGAGCAGTTCTTC.

The chain has TRBV29-1 and TRBJ2-7; 8 nucleotides match TRBD1. Trimming removed 4 bases from V and 6 bases from J; junction bases left unmatched: 8. The CDR3 is made up of 13 amino acids. Germline values: CDR1 SQVTM, CDR2 ANQGSEA. The CDR3 bases are TGCAGCGTTGTCTCGCAGGGGGCGATCGAGCAGTACTTC. This encodes CSVVSQGAIEQYF.

This sequence joins TRBV5-6 and TRBJ2-7; D is perhaps TRBD1 (6 bases). Per the germline V gene, CDR1 is SGHDT and CDR2 is YYEEEE. The CDR3 is 15 residues long. V gave up 0 bases and J gave up 4 bases, with 14 bases separating them. The CDR3 sequence: CASSLAATGPYEQYF. The CDR3, as DNA: TGTGCCAGCAGCTTGGCCGCTACAGGGCCTTACGAGCAGTACTTC.

In this sample, this clone turned up once. The rearrangement links TRBV7-9 to TRBJ2-2, with 8 positions matching TRBD1. There are 19 residues in the CDR3. V shed 4 bases and J 3 bases; nucleotides not matched to a gene: 16. CDR1 and CDR2 from the germline V gene are SEHNR and FQNEAQ (reference sequence). The CDR3 coding sequence is TGTGCCAGCAGCTCGACCATAGACAGGGGAGGTAGCGACACCGGGGAGCTGTTTTTT. This translates into CASSSTIDRGGSDTGELFF.

The chain couples TRBV9 to TRBJ2-7; D is possibly TRBD2 (6 bases). Per the germline V gene, CDR1 is SGDLS and CDR2 is YYNGEE. There are 16 residues in the CDR3. The V end lost 4 bases, the J end lost 0 bases, and 17 bases lay between the germline ends. The CDR3 DNA reads TGTGCCAGCAGCTCCAGGAGCGGGTCTGACTCCTACGAGCAGTACTTC. Translation: CASSSRSGSDSYEQYF.

This rearrangement joins TRBV2 to TRBJ1-2; TRBD1 aligns across 8 bases. Per the germline V gene, CDR1 is SNHLY and CDR2 is FYNNEI. V was pared by 7 bases and J by 8 bases, with 6 bases of the junction left unmatched. The CDR3 has 12 residues. CDR3 protein: CASIDRGPGYTF. Here the CDR3 DNA reads TGTGCCAGCATAGACAGGGGTCCCGGCTACACCTTC.